This T cell receptor (beta chain) was sequenced in a study of blood T cell repertoires in COVID-19. In the original workflow: Estimated nucleated cell counts came from reference gene primer amplification. Measured with immunoSEQ multiplex PCR; TCRdb has only the in-frame clones, and not every one. V and J calls and clone size are as listed in that table; D and trimming were resolved from the DNA. This table has 95,000 to 110,000 clones, about nine tenths appearing once. The ends lost 6 bases at V and 6 bases at J; junction bases unmatched: 9. CDR3 length equals 16 residues. Germline-derived CDR1 and CDR2 are SGHTA and FQGNSA.

This receptor was identified in a woman older than 75 in a cohort sampled during active COVID-19. The sequenced sample consisted of peripheral blood. The chain combines TRBV7-2 with TRBJ2-7; TRBD2 agrees at 15 bases. The CDR3 protein is CASSPGLAGGLGEQYF. The CDR3 region has the DNA TGTGCCAGCAGTCCAGGACTAGCGGGGGGGCTCGGCGAGCAGTACTTC.